This record concerns one T cell receptor (beta chain) sequence. This record belongs to a study of cytomegalovirus exposure and HLA in healthy donors. Produced via immunoSEQ multiplex PCR; TCRdb's table is partial and in-frame only. The sample yields 89,000 or so clones, 90% to 95% seen once. CDR3 length equals 14 residues. Germline V CDR1 and CDR2: KGHSH, LQKENI. The V gene lost 6 bases and the J gene lost 5 bases, with 16 bases spanning the gap. Donors came from a validation cohort of approximately 110 subjects, distinct from the first 666-subject cohort. Material: PBMCs. The sequence was collected from a young woman in good health and CMV-seropositive. The chain is built from TRBV18 and TRBJ2-5; the D is unclear. The CDR3 sequence: CASSLVLTEETQYF. The CDR3 DNA follows: TGTGCCAGCTCCCTCGTACTTACTGAGGAGACCCAGTACTTC.